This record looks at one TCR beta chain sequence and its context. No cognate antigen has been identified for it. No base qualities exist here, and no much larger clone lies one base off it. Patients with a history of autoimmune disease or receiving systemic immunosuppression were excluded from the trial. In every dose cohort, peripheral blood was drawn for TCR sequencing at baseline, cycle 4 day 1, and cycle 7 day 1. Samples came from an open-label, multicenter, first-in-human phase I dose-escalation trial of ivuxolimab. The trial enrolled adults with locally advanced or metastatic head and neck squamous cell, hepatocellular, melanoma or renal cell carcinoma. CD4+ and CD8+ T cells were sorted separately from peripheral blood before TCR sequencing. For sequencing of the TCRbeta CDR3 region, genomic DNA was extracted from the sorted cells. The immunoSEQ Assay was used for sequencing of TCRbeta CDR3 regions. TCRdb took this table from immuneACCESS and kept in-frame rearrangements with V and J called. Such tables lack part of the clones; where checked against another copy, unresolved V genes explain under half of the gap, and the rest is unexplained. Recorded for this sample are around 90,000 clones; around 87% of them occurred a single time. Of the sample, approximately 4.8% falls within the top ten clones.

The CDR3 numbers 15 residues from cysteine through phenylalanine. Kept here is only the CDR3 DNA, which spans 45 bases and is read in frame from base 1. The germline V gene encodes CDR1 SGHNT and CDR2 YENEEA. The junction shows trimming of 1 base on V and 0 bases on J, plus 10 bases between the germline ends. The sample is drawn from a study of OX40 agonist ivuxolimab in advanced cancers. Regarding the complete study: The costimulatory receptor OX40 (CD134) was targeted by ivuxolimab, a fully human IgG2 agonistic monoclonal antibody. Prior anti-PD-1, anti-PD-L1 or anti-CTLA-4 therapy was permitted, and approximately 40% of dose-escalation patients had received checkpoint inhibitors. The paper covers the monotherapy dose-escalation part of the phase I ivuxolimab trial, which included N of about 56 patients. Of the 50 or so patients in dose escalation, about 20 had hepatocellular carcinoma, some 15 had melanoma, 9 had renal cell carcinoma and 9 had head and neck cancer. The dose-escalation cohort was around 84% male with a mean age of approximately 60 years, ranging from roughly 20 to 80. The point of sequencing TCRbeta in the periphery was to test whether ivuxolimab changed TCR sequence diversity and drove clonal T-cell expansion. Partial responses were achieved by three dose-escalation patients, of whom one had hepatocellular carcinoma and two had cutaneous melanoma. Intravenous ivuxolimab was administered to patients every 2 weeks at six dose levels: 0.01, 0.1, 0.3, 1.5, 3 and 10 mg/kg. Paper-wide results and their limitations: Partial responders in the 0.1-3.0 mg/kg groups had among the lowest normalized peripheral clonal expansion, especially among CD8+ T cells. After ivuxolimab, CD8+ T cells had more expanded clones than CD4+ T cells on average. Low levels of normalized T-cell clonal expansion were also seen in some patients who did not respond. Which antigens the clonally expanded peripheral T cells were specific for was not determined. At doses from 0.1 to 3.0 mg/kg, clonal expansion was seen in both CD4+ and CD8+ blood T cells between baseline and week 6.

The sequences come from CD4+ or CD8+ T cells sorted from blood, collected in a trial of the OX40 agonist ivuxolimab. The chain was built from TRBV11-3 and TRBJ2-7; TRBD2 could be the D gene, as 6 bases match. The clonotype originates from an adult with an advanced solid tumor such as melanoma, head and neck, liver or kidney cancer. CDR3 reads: CASSLGAGGSYEQYF. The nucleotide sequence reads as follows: TGTGCCAGCAGCTTAGGAGCGGGCGGCTCCTACGAGCAGTACTTC.